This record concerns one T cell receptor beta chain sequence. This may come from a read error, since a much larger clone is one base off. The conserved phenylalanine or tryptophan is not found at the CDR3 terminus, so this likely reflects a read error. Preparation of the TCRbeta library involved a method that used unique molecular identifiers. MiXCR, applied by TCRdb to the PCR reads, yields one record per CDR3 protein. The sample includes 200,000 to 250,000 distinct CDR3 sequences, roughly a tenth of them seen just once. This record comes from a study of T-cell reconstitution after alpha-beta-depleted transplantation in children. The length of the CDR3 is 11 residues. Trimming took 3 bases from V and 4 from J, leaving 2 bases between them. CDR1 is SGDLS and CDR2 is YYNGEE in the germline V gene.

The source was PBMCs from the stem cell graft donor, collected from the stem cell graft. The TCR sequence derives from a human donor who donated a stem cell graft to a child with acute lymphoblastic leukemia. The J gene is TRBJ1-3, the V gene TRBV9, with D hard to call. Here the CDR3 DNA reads TGTGCCAGCAGCGAAGGAAACACCATATATTGT. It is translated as CASSEGNTIYC.